A single sample is the source of the 2 T cell receptor beta chains below, sequenced in a study of T cell responses to AZD1222 COVID-19 vaccine. Assay: immunoSEQ multiplex PCR; the TCRdb copy retains only in-frame clones and omits some. This table has about 150,000 clones, more than 70% appearing once. Material: peripheral blood, obtained on day 0 of AZD1222 vaccination. The receptor set was obtained from an adult in good health.

The CDR3 DNA is TGTGCCAGCTCACCAAGGGAGTCCAGGATCGGGGCACCCCTCCACTTT. It codes for CASSPRESRIGAPLHF. The rearrangement uses TRBV18 and TRBJ1-6; unclear D gene. The CDR3 covers 16 residues. Trimming removed 2 bases from V and 11 bases from J, with 19 bases in between. CDR1 and CDR2 from the germline V gene are KGHSH and LQKENI.

This sequence joins TRBV19 and TRBJ1-1; D gene unclear. V shed 5 bases and J shed 0 bases, with 10 bases lying between them. Germline lookup yields CDR1 LNHDA and CDR2 SQIVND (reference sequence). The CDR3 is made up of 14 amino acids. DNA for the CDR3: TGTGCCAGTAGTGTCGCGGCAGTGAACACTGAAGCTTTCTTT. Protein: CASSVAAVNTEAFF.